These T cell receptor beta chains were read from a single sample in a study of control samples from healthy donors and cancer patients. Profiling relied on immunoSEQ multiplex PCR, and the TCRdb table lists in-frame clones only, not all of them. The sample consists of over 100,000 clones, 80% to 95% of them appearing once. Input material: blood. The origin of the receptors is a woman aged 50 to 60 in good health. Both conserved end residues are part of each CDR3. Fields, in order: J gene, clone size, CDR3 length, V gene, D gene, CDR3 DNA, CDR3 protein. The D gene is left open where the match is weak. Size is stated for part of the rows, as once, few or many counts, or as a class when the clone is expanded.

>TRBJ2-1|.|15|TRBV6-5|TRBD1
TGTGCCAGCAAGATCGGGACAGGGGGCTACAATGAGCAGTTCTTC
CASKIGTGGYNEQFF
>TRBJ2-3|.|14|TRBV5-5|TRBD2
TGTGCCAGCAGCTTGGAGCGGGAGTGGGATACGCAGTATTTT
CASSLEREWDTQYF
>TRBJ2-2|once|15|TRBV28|.
TGTGCCAGCAGTTTTGGCGGAGTGAACACCGGGGAGCTGTTTTTT
CASSFGGVNTGELFF
>TRBJ2-5|.|13|TRBV7-8|TRBD1
TGTGCCAGCAGCTTAGGGACAGGAGAGACCCAGTACTTC
CASSLGTGETQYF
>TRBJ1-3|.|15|TRBV2|.
TGTGCCAGCAGTGAAGAGGGGTACTCTGGAAACACCATATATTTT
CASSEEGYSGNTIYF
>TRBJ1-4|.|14|TRBV25-1|.
TGTGCCAGCAGTTTTTGGGACGATGGTGAAAAACTGTTTTTT
CASSFWDDGEKLFF
>TRBJ1-4|.|15|TRBV14|.
TGTGCCAGCAGCCAAGATGTATCCACTAATGAAAAACTGTTTTTT
CASSQDVSTNEKLFF
>TRBJ1-5|once|14|TRBV19|TRBD1
TGTGCCAGTTGGGCGGGACAGGGAAATCAGCCCCAGCATTTT
CASWAGQGNQPQHF
>TRBJ2-7|.|13|TRBV19|.
TGTGCCAGTAGTATATCTAGGGGCTACGAGCAGTACTTC
CASSISRGYEQYF
>TRBJ1-2|.|13|TRBV3-1/TRBV3-2|TRBD1
TGTGCCAGCAGCCAACAGGGGGCCGGTGGCTACACCTTC
CASSQQGAGGYTF
>TRBJ1-2|.|15|TRBV28|.
TGTGCCAGCACACCTAGGGGGGGCGGGTCTAGAGGCTACACCTTC
CASTPRGGGSRGYTF
>TRBJ1-1|.|12|TRBV28|.
TGTGCCAGCAGTTCCCTACAGGGTGAAGCTTTCTTT
CASSSLQGEAFF
>TRBJ1-1|.|12|TRBV6-5|.
TGTGCCAGCAGTTACGGGACTGCTGAAGCTTTCTTT
CASSYGTAEAFF
>TRBJ1-1|.|14|TRBV5-1|.
TGCGCCAGCAGCTTGAATTTCTTAAACACTGAAGCTTTCTTT
CASSLNFLNTEAFF
>TRBJ1-5|.|14|TRBV9|TRBD1
TGTGCCAGCAGCGTTGGGACAGTTAATCAGCCCCAGCATTTT
CASSVGTVNQPQHF
>TRBJ1-3|.|13|TRBV7-9|TRBD1
TGTGCCAGCAGCACCACAGGGGTAAACACCATATATTTT
CASSTTGVNTIYF
>TRBJ1-1|few|13|TRBV10-1|.
TGCGCCAGCAGTGCTACCATGAACACTGAAGCTTTCTTT
CASSATMNTEAFF
>TRBJ1-4|few|12|TRBV29-1|.
TGCAGCGCAGCTTTGGTGGGGGAAAAACTGTTTTTT
CSAALVGEKLFF
>TRBJ1-1|.|19|TRBV5-6|TRBD1
TGTGCCAGCAGCCCCCGAATTCATAGGGACAGGGTTTTGAGCACTGAAGCTTTCTTT
CASSPRIHRDRVLSTEAFF
>TRBJ2-3|.|17|TRBV9|TRBD2
TGTGCCAGCAGCCCCCTAGGATTAGCGGGGAACACAGATACGCAGTATTTT
CASSPLGLAGNTDTQYF
>TRBJ1-3|.|15|TRBV3-1/TRBV3-2|.
TGTGCCAGCAGCCAAGCTCCGGTGTCTGGAAACACCATATATTTT
CASSQAPVSGNTIYF
>TRBJ1-3|.|13|TRBV27|.
TGTGCCAGCGGAATTCCTTCTGGAAACACCATATATTTT
CASGIPSGNTIYF
>TRBJ1-6|.|15|TRBV27|.
TGTGCCAGCAGGGCACGACAGGATTTCAATTCACCCCTCCACTTT
CASRARQDFNSPLHF
>TRBJ1-4|.|14|TRBV27|.
TGTGCCAGCAGCCAAGGTGGCGCCAACACAAAACTGTTTTTT
CASSQGGANTKLFF
>TRBJ1-6|.|15|TRBV28|TRBD1
TGTGCCAGCAGTCCCCGAGGGGGCCCAATTTCACCCCTCCACTTT
CASSPRGGPISPLHF
>TRBJ1-4|.|14|TRBV18|.
TGTGCCAGCTCACCAACCGACACAAATGAAAAACTGTTTTTT
CASSPTDTNEKLFF
>TRBJ1-1|.|15|TRBV5-1|.
TGCGCCAGCAGCTTCGCGGGGAGCAGGGGCCTTGAAGCTTTCTTT
CASSFAGSRGLEAFF
>TRBJ1-1|.|14|TRBV7-8|.
TGTGCCAGCAGCTTAGCGGGGGCAGTCACTGAAGCTTTCTTT
CASSLAGAVTEAFF
>TRBJ1-4|.|15|TRBV6-4|.
TGTGCCAGCAGTGACTCTGCAGGGGCGGATGAAAAACTGTTTTTT
CASSDSAGADEKLFF
>TRBJ2-7|.|14|TRBV2|.
TGTGCCAGCAGGCAAGGAACCGGGGCCTACGAGCAGTACTTC
CASRQGTGAYEQYF
>TRBJ1-2|once|15|TRBV9|TRBD1
TGTGCCAGCAGCAAAGACAGGGAGGTTAACTATGGCTACACCTTC
CASSKDREVNYGYTF
>TRBJ1-5|once|14|TRBV27|.
TGTGCCAGCAGTCGCTCTCGGAGCAATCAGCCCCAGCATTTT
CASSRSRSNQPQHF
>TRBJ2-7|.|13|TRBV27|.
TGTGCCAGCAGTTTATCGGCCACCTACGAGCAGTACTTC
CASSLSATYEQYF
>TRBJ2-2|.|15|TRBV3-1/TRBV3-2|TRBD1
TGTGCCAGCAGCCAAGGGGACAGGGACACCGGGGAGCTGTTTTTT
CASSQGDRDTGELFF
>TRBJ2-3|.|12|TRBV10-3|.
TGTGCCATCTCGGGGGTCACAGATACGCAGTATTTT
CAISGVTDTQYF
>TRBJ2-7|.|11|TRBV6-5|.
TGTGCCAGCAGTTACCTGGGCGAGCAGTACTTC
CASSYLGEQYF
>TRBJ1-5|.|14|TRBV7-8|.
TGTGCCAGCAGCTTAAGGCCAGCAGATCAGCCCCAGCATTTT
CASSLRPADQPQHF
>TRBJ2-7|.|11|TRBV7-9|.
TGTGCCAGCAGCGCGGACACCGAGCAGTACTTC
CASSADTEQYF
>TRBJ1-1|.|15|TRBV5-6|TRBD1
TGTGCCAGCAGCCCCGGGGACAGAAAGAACACTGAAGCTTTCTTT
CASSPGDRKNTEAFF
>TRBJ1-4|.|15|TRBV11-2|.
TGTGCCAGCAGCTCCTCGGTTGGAACTAATGAAAAACTGTTTTTT
CASSSSVGTNEKLFF
>TRBJ1-2|.|14|TRBV19|TRBD1
TGTGCCAGTAGTCAGACAGGGCAGGGGTATGGCTACACCTTC
CASSQTGQGYGYTF
>TRBJ1-1|.|16|TRBV30|.
TGTGCCTGGAGTGTATGGGGGACCCAGGCTTACACTGAAGCTTTCTTT
CAWSVWGTQAYTEAFF
>TRBJ2-3|.|18|TRBV11-2|.
TGTGCCAGCAGCTTATATTTTTTGTTCGGGGGGCAATCAGATACGCAGTATTTT
CASSLYFLFGGQSDTQYF
>TRBJ2-1|.|15|TRBV5-4|TRBD2
TGTGCCAGCAGTAATAGCGGGAGTGGGGGCAATGAGCAGTTCTTC
CASSNSGSGGNEQFF
>TRBJ2-5|.|15|TRBV25-1|.
TGTGCCAGCAGGGTTAGGGGGGAAGCCCAAGAGACCCAGTACTTC
CASRVRGEAQETQYF
>TRBJ2-1|.|13|TRBV28|.
TGTGCCAGCAGCCCTGAAGGGGCGAATGAGCAGTTCTTC
CASSPEGANEQFF
>TRBJ2-1|.|15|TRBV6-5|TRBD2
TGTGCCAGTTCGCCGGGGACTAGCACCGTAGCACGGCAGTTCTTC
CASSPGTSTVARQFF
>TRBJ1-1|.|14|TRBV6-5|.
TGTGCCAGCAGCCGGAGGGGGGGAAACACTGAAGCTTTCTTT
CASSRRGGNTEAFF
>TRBJ2-7|.|15|TRBV4-1|.
TGCGCCAGCAGCCTGCTGCCGGGCTCTCTTTACGAGCAGTACTTC
CASSLLPGSLYEQYF
>TRBJ2-4|.|13|TRBV7-9|.
TGTGCCAGCCATGACCAGGGTCAAAACATTCAGTACTTC
CASHDQGQNIQYF
>TRBJ1-2|.|16|TRBV7-9|.
TGTGCCAGCAGCTTAGCGACCCCCGGGGGAGGGAGTGGCTACACCTTC
CASSLATPGGGSGYTF
>TRBJ2-2|.|14|TRBV19|.
TGTGCCAGTAGGTGGGGGCTCGACACCGGGGAGCTGTTTTTT
CASRWGLDTGELFF
>TRBJ2-2|.|14|TRBV28|.
TGTGCCAGCTTGACCCCAGGGGTTACCGGGGAGCTGTTTTTT
CASLTPGVTGELFF
>TRBJ2-1|.|15|TRBV6-5|.
TGTGCCAGCAGACGGGGCAGCCTCGCTACAAGTGAGCAGTTCTTC
CASRRGSLATSEQFF
>TRBJ1-1|.|16|TRBV2|.
TGTGCCAGCACCGAGAAATTCAGGGGCCTGAACACTGAAGCTTTCTTT
CASTEKFRGLNTEAFF
>TRBJ1-6|few|14|TRBV5-6|.
TGTGCCAGCAGCACTGCAGGGGCGAATTCACCCCTCCACTTT
CASSTAGANSPLHF
>TRBJ1-2|.|15|TRBV6-5|.
TGTGCCAGCAGCTCCACCGACCGGGAGAACTATGGCTACACCTTC
CASSSTDRENYGYTF